Listed here are 31 T cell receptor beta chains from one sample, sequenced in a study of T-cell reconstitution after alpha-beta-depleted transplantation in children. Unique molecular identifiers tagged the TCRbeta library. TCRdb redid the calling of the PCR reads with MiXCR, one entry per CDR3 protein. The table has hundreds of thousands of distinct CDR3 sequences, more than 20% seen once; the top ten hold 12% to 15%. The sequencing used PBMCs, mostly from graft donor cells, collected 360 days after TCRalphabeta/CD19-depleted stem cell transplant. The receptors were sampled from a boy under two years old who had a stem cell transplant for acute myeloid leukemia, so the T cells may come from the graft donor.

V is TRBV5-1 and J is TRBJ2-5; the D is unclear. The CDR3 runs to 12 residues. Germline CDR1 SGHRS, CDR2 YFSETQ. V lost 4 bases to trimming and J lost 5 bases, with 9 bases between them. The CDR3 is CASSLRWETQYF. CDR3 in DNA: TGCGCCAGCAGCCTTCGATGGGAGACCCAGTACTTC.

The chain carries TRBV6-5 and TRBJ2-5; a possible D gene is TRBD1 (6 bases). The CDR3 length is 15 residues. Germline CDR1 MNHEY, CDR2 SVGAGI. The V gene lost 4 bases and the J gene lost 5 bases, with 17 bases spanning the gap. This CDR3 reads CASSLVPGVGETQYF. The CDR3 DNA reads as TGTGCCAGCAGTTTGGTTCCAGGGGTCGGGGAGACCCAGTACTTC.

This clonotype was seen ten or more times. The rearrangement uses TRBV29-1 and TRBJ1-5, with 8 bases fitting TRBD1. The V segment lost 4 bases and the J segment 8 bases; nucleotides outside the gene matches: 10. The CDR3 consists of 14 residues. The V gene's germline CDR1 is SQVTM and CDR2 ANQGSEA. The CDR3 region has the DNA TGCAGCGTTGTTGAGACAGGGGCTGATAAGCCCCAGCATTTT. It codes for CSVVETGADKPQHF. The full variable domain, rest sourced from reference TRBV29-1 and TRBJ1-5, is SAVISQKPSRDICQRGTSLTIQCQVDSQVTMMFWYRQQPGQSLTLIATANQGSEATYESGFVIDKFPISRPNLTFSTLTVSNMSPEDSSIYLCSVVETGADKPQHFGDGTRLSIL.

J is TRBJ1-1 and V is TRBV5-1; D might be TRBD1 (5 bases). Trimming shortened V by 3 bases and J by 5 bases, and 8 bases separated the two germline ends. Germline-derived CDR1 and CDR2 are SGHRS and YFSETQ. CDR3 length: 12 amino acids. This CDR3 is CASSWQGTEAFF. CDR3 DNA sequence: TGCGCCAGCAGCTGGCAGGGTACTGAAGCTTTCTTT. The variable domain in full, completed from reference TRBV5-1 and TRBJ1-1, reads KAGVTQTPRYLIKTRGQQVTLSCSPISGHRSVSWYQQTPGQGLQFLFEYFSETQRNKGNFPGRFSGRQFSNSRSEMNVSTLELGDSALYLCASSWQGTEAFFGQGTRLTVV.

The J gene is TRBJ1-4, the V gene TRBV12-3 or TRBV12-4; 7 nucleotides line up with TRBD1. The CDR3 spans 13 residues. J gave up 8 bases and V 4 bases, and 4 bases lay outside the gene matches. The DNA for the CDR3 is TGTGCCAGCAGTTCACAGGGGAGGGAAAAACTGTTTTTT. Amino acid sequence: CASSSQGREKLFF.

A single count supports this clonotype. This chain uses TRBV27 with TRBJ2-7; 9 positions agree with TRBD2. The ends lost 2 bases at V and 1 base at J; junction bases unmatched: 3. Germline V CDR1 and CDR2: MNHEY, SMNVEV (reference sequence). The CDR3 covers 15 residues. The CDR3 DNA is TGTGCCAGCAGTTTACTAGCGGGGAGTTCCTACGAGCAGTACTTC. Protein product: CASSLLAGSSYEQYF.

This clonotype appeared a few times. This chain links TRBV6-1 with TRBJ1-4; weak D call: TRBD1 (6 bases). The ends were cut back, 5 bases at V and 7 bases at J, with 17 bases in the middle. CDR1 and CDR2 (germline): MNHNS, SASEGT. There are 15 residues in the CDR3. In nucleotides, the CDR3 is TGTGCCAGCAGTCCCCTCCGGGGGCGCGGTGAAAAACTGTTTTTT. It is translated as CASSPLRGRGEKLFF.

The table lists this clonotype with many counts. This chain uses TRBV29-1 with TRBJ1-2; D is uncertain. This CDR3 has 13 amino acids. The V and J ends lost 6 bases and 6 bases respectively, with 17 bases between them. Germline assignment: CDR1 SQVTM and CDR2 ANQGSEA. The CDR3 nucleotides read TGCAGCGTAGAGCCCCCTCAGTGGGATGGCTACACCTTC. Protein: CSVEPPQWDGYTF.

As DNA, the CDR3 is TGCGCCAGCAGCCAAGATAGGAGGGGGCCGGATGAGCAGTTCTTC. This gives the protein CASSQDRRGPDEQFF. J is TRBJ2-1 and V is TRBV4-3; tentatively, D is TRBD1 (7 bases). The CDR3 sequence is 15 residues long. The germline V gene has CDR1 LGHNA and CDR2 YSLEER. V was trimmed by 0 bases and J by 8 bases, leaving 14 bases between them.

J is TRBJ2-7 and V is TRBV11-2, with TRBD1 matching over 7 bases. Germline V CDR1 and CDR2: SGHAT, FQNNGV. This CDR3 is built from 15 residues. V lost 0 bases, J lost 3 bases, and 5 bases stayed unmatched. The CDR3 spells CASSLDPTGIYEQYV. CDR3 in DNA: TGTGCCAGCAGCTTAGATCCGACAGGGATCTACGAGCAGTACGTC.

The sample holds a few counts of this clonotype. The chain joins TRBV20-1 to TRBJ2-5, with unresolved D. From germline, CDR1 is DFQATT and CDR2 SNEGSKA (reference sequence). CDR3 length equals 14 residues. The V gene lost 6 bases and the J gene lost 1 base, with 15 bases spanning the gap. The CDR3 DNA sequence: TGCAGTGCCGCCGCCGACGGCGGCCAAGAGACCCAGTACTTC. This translates into CSAAADGGQETQYF.

This chain connects TRBV6-1 to TRBJ1-1; D possibly corresponds to TRBD1 (5 bases). CDR3 length equals 15 residues. The germline gives CDR1 MNHNS, CDR2 SASEGT. The germline V and J ends were trimmed by 8 bases and 6 bases, with 22 bases remaining between them. The CDR3 protein is CASQLIWGGNAEAFF. The CDR3 nucleotides are TGTGCCAGCCAATTAATTTGGGGGGGGAATGCTGAAGCTTTCTTT.

Only a few counts were recorded for this clonotype. This rearrangement joins TRBV28 to TRBJ2-5; 8 bases fit TRBD2. The trim removed 3 bases at V and 7 bases at J, leaving 10 bases unmatched. CDR3 length: 15 residues. CDR1 MDHEN and CDR2 SYDVKM come from the germline V gene. In DNA form, the CDR3 reads TGTGCCAGCAGTTTTTCGGTAGCGGGAACGGCGACCCAGTACTTC. Translating it yields CASSFSVAGTATQYF.

The sample holds many counts of this clonotype. The gene calls are TRBV6-6 and TRBJ2-6; tentative D call: TRBD1 (6 bases). Per the germline V gene, CDR1 is MNHNY and CDR2 is SVGAGI (reference sequence). The CDR3 is 17 amino acids. Trimming cost V 4 bases and J 0 bases, with 13 bases left between them. In nucleotides, the CDR3 is TGTGCCAGCAGTTCTGGGACATTTCGCTCTGGGGCCAACGTCCTGACTTTC. Translated: CASSSGTFRSGANVLTF.

This clonotype was seen only a few times. The CDR3 protein is CSVPAVKSYNEQFF. The CDR3 DNA follows: TGCAGCGTGCCAGCGGTAAAGTCCTACAATGAGCAGTTCTTC. The genes are TRBV29-1 and TRBJ2-1; perhaps TRBD2 as D (5 bases). The CDR3 covers 14 residues. Trimming left V 6 bases short and J 1 base short, with 13 bases between. Germline assignment: CDR1 SQVTM and CDR2 ANQGSEA.

The chain has TRBV29-1 and TRBJ2-2; D is unclear. The germline CDR1 and CDR2 sequences are SQVTM and ANQGSEA. The CDR3 extends over 12 amino acids. Trimming took 3 bases from V and 5 from J, leaving 7 bases between them. The CDR3 DNA reads as TGCAGCGTTGACTCGGATACCGGGGAGCTGTTTTTT. Translated, it gives CSVDSDTGELFF.

This clonotype was counted many times. The chain combines TRBV5-1 with TRBJ1-2; D is ambiguous. V lost 0 bases and J 1 base, leaving 7 bases between the germline ends. The CDR3 is 14 residues long. Germline CDR1 SGHRS, CDR2 YFSETQ. CDR3 sequence (DNA): TGCGCCAGCAGCTTGGCCAACAATAACTATGGCTACACCTTC. It yields the protein CASSLANNNYGYTF.

This clonotype occurred many times. V is TRBV6-2 or TRBV6-3 and J is TRBJ2-1; D is unclear. V lost 10 bases and J lost 8, with 18 bases in between. Germline CDR1 is MNHEY and CDR2 is SVGEGT. The CDR3 is 13 amino acids. The CDR3 DNA sequence: TGTGCCACCAAGATCAGCCCCCGGGATGAGCAGTTCTTC. It yields the protein CATKISPRDEQFF.

This clonotype was counted only a few times. The chain has TRBV11-2 and TRBJ2-1; TRBD2 matches 9 bases. V lost 5 bases to trimming and J lost 6 bases; unmatched junction nucleotides: 5. Germline-derived CDR1 and CDR2 are SGHAT and FQNNGV. The CDR3 contains 14 residues. CDR3: CASSVAGAGNEQFF. Here the CDR3 DNA reads TGTGCCAGCAGCGTAGCGGGGGCCGGCAATGAGCAGTTCTTC.

This clonotype has just a few counts. The chain employs TRBV6-6 and TRBJ2-7, with 7 bases identical to TRBD1. J lost 4 bases, V lost 6 bases, and 6 bases had no gene match. The germline V gene encodes CDR1 MNHNY and CDR2 SVGAGI (reference sequence). This CDR3 spans 13 amino acids. The CDR3: CASRVGQLYEQYF. For the CDR3, the DNA is TGTGCCAGCAGGGTGGGACAGTTGTACGAGCAGTACTTC.

J is TRBJ2-1 and V is TRBV24-1; D is possibly TRBD1 (6 bases). CDR3 length: 16 residues. Germline-derived CDR1 and CDR2 are KGHDR and SFDVKD. V lost 6 bases and J 1 base, leaving 15 bases between the germline ends. This CDR3 is CATSKAGARSYNEQFF. In nucleotides, the CDR3 is TGTGCCACCAGTAAAGCAGGGGCTCGATCCTACAATGAGCAGTTCTTC.

The chain recombines TRBV6-1 with TRBJ2-1; 8 nucleotides agree with TRBD2. Germline trimming cut 5 bases from V and 4 bases from J; bases unmatched to any gene: 7. The CDR3 runs to 15 residues. Germline CDR1 reads MNHNS; CDR2 reads SASEGT. The CDR3, as DNA: TGTGCCAGCAGTCCCACGGCGGGGGGTTACAATGAGCAGTTCTTC. Its translation: CASSPTAGGYNEQFF.

The CDR3 DNA reads TGTGCCAGCAGCGTAGGAGTGGGGAGGACTAGCGCCACAGATACGCAGTATTTT. As protein: CASSVGVGRTSATDTQYF. The gene calls are TRBV9 and TRBJ2-3; 9 bases match TRBD2. CDR3 size: 18 residues. Germline trimming cut 0 bases from V and 2 bases from J; bases unmatched to any gene: 10. Germline V gene lookup returns CDR1 SGDLS and CDR2 YYNGEE.

This clonotype was found many times. V and J are TRBV29-1 and TRBJ2-1; D gene ambiguous. This CDR3 contains 13 residues. Germline values: CDR1 SQVTM, CDR2 ANQGSEA. Between the trimmed V and J ends, which lost 7 bases and 0 bases, there was a span of 10 bases. The CDR3 DNA reads as TGCAGCGGTAGCCCAAGCTCCTACAATGAGCAGTTCTTC. Its translation: CSGSPSSYNEQFF.

Many counts were recorded for this clonotype. The chain uses TRBV20-1 and TRBJ2-6, with D unresolved. The CDR3 runs 12 residues. In germline, CDR1 is DFQATT, CDR2 SNEGSKA (reference sequence). With 7 bases removed from V and 0 bases from J, the gap between germline ends came to 4 bases. CDR3 amino acids: CSVGSGANVLTF. The CDR3 coding sequence is TGCAGTGTAGGCTCTGGGGCCAACGTCCTGACTTTC.

This clonotype was found a few times. The V gene is TRBV2, the J gene TRBJ2-3; the D is unclear. The CDR3 has 16 residues. Trimming took 0 bases from V and 0 from J, leaving 10 bases between them. Germline assignment: CDR1 SNHLY and CDR2 FYNNEI. Here the CDR3 reads CASSEADGPSTDTQYF. The CDR3 DNA follows: TGTGCCAGCAGTGAAGCCGACGGCCCTAGCACAGATACGCAGTATTTT.

In this sample, this clonotype turned up many times. V is TRBV6-5 and J is TRBJ1-2, with 9 positions matching TRBD1. The CDR3 runs 13 residues. Trimming at V came to 4 bases and at J to 6 bases, leaving 3 bases not matched to a gene. The germline CDR1 and CDR2 sequences are MNHEY and SVGAGI. The CDR3 DNA follows: TGTGCCAGCAGTTTCGACAGGGGGAATGGCTACACCTTC. Its translation: CASSFDRGNGYTF.

This clonotype was counted between two and nine times. This sequence joins TRBV4-2 and TRBJ2-2, with D tentatively TRBD1 or TRBD2 (5 bases each). The CDR3 runs 18 residues. Trimming cost V 2 bases and J 4 bases, with 20 bases left between them. The germline V gene has CDR1 LGHNA and CDR2 YNFKEQ. The CDR3 here is CASSQPNYWGRTTGELFF. The CDR3 DNA reads TGTGCCAGCAGCCAACCCAATTACTGGGGGAGAACCACCGGGGAGCTGTTTTTT.

The chain links TRBV20-1 to TRBJ2-7; possible D gene TRBD2, 5 bases. The CDR3 consists of 12 residues. Trimming took 3 bases from V and 3 from J, leaving 9 bases between them. Germline V gene sequence: CDR1 DFQATT, CDR2 SNEGSKA (reference sequence). In nucleotides, the CDR3 is TGCAGTGCTAGGCGGGTTGGCTACGAGCAGTACTTC. Residues: CSARRVGYEQYF.

In its sample, this clonotype was seen a few times. This chain connects TRBV5-1 to TRBJ2-5; D is perhaps TRBD2 (6 bases). From germline, CDR1 is SGHRS and CDR2 YFSETQ. The CDR3 loop spans 14 amino acids. The V end lost 3 bases, the J end lost 5 bases, and 14 bases lay between the germline ends. The CDR3 sequence is CASSSYRLGETQYF. The CDR3 region has the DNA TGCGCCAGCAGCTCCTACCGACTAGGCGAGACCCAGTACTTC.

In its sample, this clonotype was seen many times. CDR3 nucleotides: TGTGCCAGCAGCCAAGGATTTGGAGGCTTTCAAGAGACCCAGTACTTC. Its translation: CASSQGFGGFQETQYF. This chain uses TRBV3-1 with TRBJ2-5; TRBD2 is a possible D gene (5 bases). The CDR3 runs 16 residues. In germline, CDR1 is LGHDT, CDR2 YNNKEL (reference sequence). V lost 1 base, J lost 2 bases, and 14 bases lay in between.